These 13 T cell receptor beta chains were all obtained from the same sample, sequenced in a study of blood T cell repertoires in COVID-19. Assay used: immunoSEQ multiplex PCR; TCRdb lists only in-frame clones, some missing. Of 350,000 to 450,000 clones listed, roughly 90% are singletons. The material sequenced was peripheral blood. The receptors stem from an older woman with COVID-19, enrolled during active disease.

The chain couples TRBV20-1 to TRBJ2-7; 7 bases agree with TRBD2. Germline V gives CDR1 DFQATT, CDR2 SNEGSKA (reference sequence). The CDR3 totals 14 residues. V shed 3 bases and J 7 bases; nucleotides not matched to a gene: 12. CDR3 DNA: TGCAGTGCTAGTCTTCGGCGGGGGATCGGGGAGCAGTACTTC. It translates to CSASLRRGIGEQYF.

The V and J genes are TRBV29-1 and TRBJ2-7; TRBD1 is a possible D gene (6 bases). Germline CDR1 reads SQVTM; CDR2 reads ANQGSEA. V was clipped by 2 bases and J by 2 bases, with 10 bases between them. The CDR3 length is 13 residues. The CDR3 coding sequence is TGCAGCGTTGAAACAGGGATCACCTACGAGCAGTACTTC. This sequence encodes CSVETGITYEQYF.

This clone was seen a few times. The chain carries TRBV7-6 and TRBJ2-7, with 8 positions matching TRBD2. CDR1 and CDR2 (germline): SGHVS, FNYEAQ. The V segment lost 6 bases and the J segment 1 base; nucleotides outside the gene matches: 8. This CDR3 is 15 amino acids long. The CDR3: CASSPISGASYEQYF. CDR3 DNA: TGTGCCAGCAGTCCAATTAGCGGGGCTTCCTACGAGCAGTACTTC.

The chain has TRBV18 and TRBJ2-5, with 7 bases matching TRBD1. This CDR3 is 16 amino acids long. The trim removed 3 bases at V and 5 bases at J, leaving 12 bases unmatched. The germline CDR1 and CDR2 sequences are KGHSH and LQKENI. The CDR3 bases are TGTGCCAGCTCACCCAATCGACAGGGCAATCGGGAGACCCAGTACTTC. Translated: CASSPNRQGNRETQYF.

Concerning this clone: This sample includes further DNA sequences coding for the same CDR3. This chain links TRBV6-5 with TRBJ2-3; D is uncertain. V lost 6 bases, J lost 5 bases, and 6 bases lay in between. This CDR3 has 11 amino acids. Per the germline V gene, CDR1 is MNHEY and CDR2 is SVGAGI. The CDR3 DNA reads as TGTGCCAGCAGCCGCGGAGATACGCAGTATTTT. It encodes CASSRGDTQYF.

The chain recombines TRBV19 with TRBJ1-6; 7 bases line up with TRBD1. V shed 4 bases and J 10 bases; nucleotides not matched to a gene: 10. The CDR3 length is 15 residues. Germline CDR1 LNHDA, CDR2 SQIVND (reference sequence). CDR3 amino acids: CASSTSQGFTSPLHF. Written as DNA, the CDR3 is TGTGCCAGTAGTACCTCACAGGGGTTCACCTCACCCCTCCACTTT.

V gene TRBV4-1 combines with J gene TRBJ2-7; D may be TRBD1 (5 bases). V was trimmed by 1 base and J by 5 bases, leaving 9 bases between them. The CDR3 extends over 13 amino acids. Germline assignment: CDR1 MGHRA and CDR2 YSYEKL. CDR3 loop: CASSQVPDNEQYF. CDR3 in DNA: TGCGCCAGCAGCCAAGTACCGGACAACGAGCAGTACTTC.

This chain uses TRBV19 with TRBJ1-1; possible D gene TRBD1, 6 bases. CDR3 length: 14 residues. CDR1 is LNHDA and CDR2 is SQIVND in the germline V gene (reference sequence). The V gene lost 4 bases and the J gene lost 0 bases, with 9 bases spanning the gap. CDR3 amino acids: CASSKGHLNTEAFF. The DNA for the CDR3 is TGTGCCAGTAGTAAGGGACACTTGAACACTGAAGCTTTCTTT.

Comment on this clone: At the DNA level, this CDR3 is encoded by other sequences in the same sample as well. V is TRBV12-5 and J is TRBJ2-1, with 8 bases matching TRBD2. Germline CDR1 LGHNT, CDR2 FRNRAP. The CDR3 has 15 amino acids. The V and J ends lost 1 base and 3 bases, in that order; junction bases with no gene match: 2. The CDR3 reads CASGLGLAGYNEQFF. In DNA, the CDR3 is TGTGCTAGTGGTTTGGGTCTAGCGGGCTACAATGAGCAGTTCTTC.

This chain links TRBV6-5 with TRBJ1-1, with D unclear. The CDR3 sequence is 15 residues long. Between the trimmed V and J ends, which lost 0 bases and 2 bases, there was a span of 10 bases. The V gene's germline CDR1 is MNHEY and CDR2 SVGAGI. The CDR3 protein is CASSYSTELNTEAFF. The CDR3 DNA reads as TGTGCCAGCAGTTACTCCACCGAGCTTAACACTGAAGCTTTCTTT.

The rearrangement links TRBV5-1 to TRBJ1-4; 10 positions agree with TRBD1. CDR1 is SGHRS and CDR2 is YFSETQ in the germline V gene. With 1 base clipped from V and 8 bases from J, the junction kept 5 bases outside the gene matches. The CDR3 loop spans 15 amino acids. The CDR3 DNA reads as TGCGCCAGCAGCTTGTACGGGACAGGGGCCGAAAAACTGTTTTTT. This sequence encodes CASSLYGTGAEKLFF. Using reference TRBV5-1 and TRBJ1-4 for the parts outside the CDR3, the full variable domain is KAGVTQTPRYLIKTRGQQVTLSCSPISGHRSVSWYQQTPGQGLQFLFEYFSETQRNKGNFPGRFSGRQFSNSRSEMNVSTLELGDSALYLCASSLYGTGAEKLFFGSGTQLSVL.

CDR3 DNA sequence: TGTGCCAGCTCACCACGGGAGGGAGGCACAGATACGCAGTATTTT. This gives the protein CASSPREGGTDTQYF. The chain is built from TRBV18 and TRBJ2-3; TRBD2 matches at 7 bases. This CDR3 spans 15 amino acids. Germline V lookup: CDR1 KGHSH, CDR2 LQKENI. V shed 1 base, J shed 1 base, and the junction held 2 bases outside the gene matches. Together with reference TRBV18 and TRBJ2-3, the CDR3 gives the full variable domain: NAGVMQNPRHLVRRRGQEARLRCSPMKGHSHVYWYRQLPEEGLKFMVYLQKENIIDESGMPKERFSAEFPKEGPSILRIQQVVRGDSAAYFCASSPREGGTDTQYFGPGTRLTVL.

The rearrangement uses TRBV12-3 or TRBV12-4 and TRBJ1-2, with TRBD1 matching over 9 bases. The V segment lost 6 bases and the J segment 5 bases; nucleotides outside the gene matches: 4. The CDR3 spans 13 residues. Here the CDR3 reads CASSRGQGYGYTF. The CDR3 DNA reads TGTGCCAGCAGCCGGGGACAGGGTTATGGCTACACCTTC.